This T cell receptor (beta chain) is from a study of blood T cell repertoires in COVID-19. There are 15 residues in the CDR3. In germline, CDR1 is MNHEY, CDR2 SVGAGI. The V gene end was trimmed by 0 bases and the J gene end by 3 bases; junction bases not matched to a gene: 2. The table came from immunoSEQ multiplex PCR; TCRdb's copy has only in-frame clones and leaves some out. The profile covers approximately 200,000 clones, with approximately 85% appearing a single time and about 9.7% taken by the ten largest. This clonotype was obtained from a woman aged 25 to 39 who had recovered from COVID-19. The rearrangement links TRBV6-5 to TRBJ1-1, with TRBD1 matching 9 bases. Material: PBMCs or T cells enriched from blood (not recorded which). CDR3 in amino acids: CASSYSRTGDTEAFF. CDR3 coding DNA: TGTGCCAGCAGTTACTCGCGGACAGGGGACACTGAAGCTTTCTTT.